This T cell receptor (beta chain) was obtained from a study of blood T cell repertoires in COVID-19. Turning to the study itself: Acute and convalescent COVID-19 samples came from the United States, Italy and Spain. T cells, B-cell-depleted T cells, or PBMCs supplied cDNA or gDNA.

Per the authors' pipeline: Amplification from reference gene primers served as the basis for estimated nucleated cell counts. Libraries were prepared by immunoSEQ multiplex PCR; TCRdb keeps only in-frame clonotypes and omits some of them. V, J and clone size were drawn from that table, and D and trimming were deduced from the DNA. The sample lists approximately 280,000 clones; roughly 85% were seen once. Germline-derived CDR1 and CDR2 are SGHTA and FQGNSA. Trimming removed 5 bases at V and 4 bases at J, with 9 bases between. The CDR3 is 12 residues long. This sequence originates from a man aged 50-60 years with active or convalescent COVID-19. The rearrangement uses TRBV7-2 and TRBJ2-7; D possibly corresponds to TRBD2 (5 bases). Material for sequencing was peripheral blood. CDR3 sequence (DNA): TGTGCCAGCAGCCGTCCGGGGTACGAGCAGTACTTC. It specifies CASSRPGYEQYF. The variable domain in full, with the rest retrieved from reference TRBV7-2 and TRBJ2-7, is GAGVSQSPSNKVTEKGKDVELRCDPISGHTALYWYRQSLGQGLEFLIYFQGNSAPDKSGLPSDRFSAERTGGSVSTLTIQRTQQEDSAVYLCASSRPGYEQYFGPGTRLTVT.